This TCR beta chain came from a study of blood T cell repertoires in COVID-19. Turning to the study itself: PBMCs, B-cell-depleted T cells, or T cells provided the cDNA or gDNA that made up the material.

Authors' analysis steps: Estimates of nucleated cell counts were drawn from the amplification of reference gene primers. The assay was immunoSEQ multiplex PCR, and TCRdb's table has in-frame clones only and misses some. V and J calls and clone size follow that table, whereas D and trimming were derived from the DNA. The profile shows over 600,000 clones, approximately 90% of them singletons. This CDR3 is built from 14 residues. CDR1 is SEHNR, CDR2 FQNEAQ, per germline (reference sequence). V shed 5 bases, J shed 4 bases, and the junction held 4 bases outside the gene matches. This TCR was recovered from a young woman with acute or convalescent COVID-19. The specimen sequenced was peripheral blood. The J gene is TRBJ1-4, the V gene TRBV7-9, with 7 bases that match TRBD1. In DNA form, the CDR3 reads TGTGCCAGCAGCATGGGACAGAGTAATGAAAAACTGTTTTTT. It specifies CASSMGQSNEKLFF.